These 12 T cell receptor beta chains originate from one sample sequenced in a study of CD8+CD57+ T cells in acquired aplastic anemia. Profiles of TCR beta VDJ and CDR3 were generated from a genomic DNA template. TCRdb passed the reads through MiXCR, listing each CDR3 protein once. The table lists 150,000 to 200,000 distinct CDR3 sequences, around 48% of them singletons. The patients chosen for sequencing had shown expansion of CD8+CD57+ cells (detected by flow cytometry). Material for sequencing was sorted CD4+, CD8+, or CD8+CD57+ T cells (not recorded which) from PBMCs. These receptors were taken from a human donor with aplastic anemia.

This clonotype was counted a single time. The chain couples TRBV2 to TRBJ2-7; 7 bases map to TRBD1. The CDR3 is 13 residues long. Germline V gene sequence: CDR1 SNHLY, CDR2 FYNNEI. V trimming: 6 bases; J trimming: 2 bases; junction bases outside the gene matches: 4. CDR3 protein: CASRRQGAYEQYF. As DNA, the CDR3 is TGTGCCAGCAGGAGGCAGGGGGCCTACGAGCAGTACTTC.

DNA of the CDR3: TGTGCCACCAGCAGAGGGTACACTGAAGCTTTCTTT. It yields the protein CATSRGYTEAFF. The chain employs TRBV15 and TRBJ1-1; no firm D call. V was cut by 1 base and J by 3 bases, with 3 bases left in between. Germline lookup yields CDR1 LNHNV and CDR2 YYDKDF (reference sequence). CDR3 length: 12 residues.

The chain employs TRBV10-3 and TRBJ1-3, with D maybe TRBD1 (5 bases). V lost 8 bases to trimming and J lost 1 base, with 21 bases between them. Germline CDR1 ENHRY, CDR2 SYGVKD. The CDR3 has 17 residues. This CDR3 reads CAILTRDLQESGNTIYF. The CDR3 region has the DNA TGTGCCATCTTAACTCGGGACCTACAGGAATCTGGAAACACCATATATTTT.

As concerns this clonotype: Germline is not matched at one junction end, which may reflect a read error. V usage is TRBV24-1 and J usage is TRBJ2-6; D may match TRBD1 or TRBD2 (5 bases each). CDR3 length: 17 residues. CDR1 and CDR2 (germline): KGHDR, SFDVKD. The CDR3 region is CATSDPGRFSGANVLAF. DNA of the CDR3: TGTGCCACCAGCGACCCGGGACGGTTCTCTGGGGCCAACGTCCTGGCTTTC.

The chain recombines TRBV7-9 with TRBJ1-4; D not resolved. The V and J ends lost 6 bases and 4 bases respectively, with 12 bases between them. In germline, CDR1 is SEHNR, CDR2 FQNEAQ (reference sequence). This CDR3 is built from 14 residues. This CDR3 reads CASRKDGINEKLFF. CDR3 in DNA: TGTGCCAGCAGAAAGGACGGCATTAATGAAAAACTGTTTTTT.

V is TRBV30 and J is TRBJ1-5; 7 bases map to TRBD1. Germline-derived CDR1 and CDR2 are GTSNPN and SVGIG (reference sequence). V trimming: 3 bases; J trimming: 3 bases; junction bases outside the gene matches: 8. The length of the CDR3 is 15 residues. CDR3 sequence (DNA): TGTGCCTGGAGCCTAGGGGGCTCGGTCAATCAGCCCCAGCATTTT. Translated, it gives CAWSLGGSVNQPQHF.

Ten or more counts support this clonotype. The chain recombines TRBV7-9 with TRBJ1-2; D might be TRBD1 (5 bases). Trimming cost V 1 base and J 7 bases, with 7 bases left between them. Germline CDR1 reads SEHNR; CDR2 reads FQNEAQ (reference sequence). CDR3 length: 12 residues. This CDR3 is CASSLEGAGYTF. DNA of the CDR3: TGTGCCAGCAGCTTAGAAGGGGCTGGCTACACCTTC.

Details on this clonotype: A single base separates this from a much larger clone, so it may be a read error. CDR3 coding DNA: TGTGCCAGCAGCGGGGGGACAGGGGCGAACACCGGGGAGCTGTTTTTT. Translating it yields CASSGGTGANTGELFF. The rearrangement uses TRBV9 and TRBJ2-2; TRBD1 matches at 10 bases. This CDR3 has 16 amino acids. With 3 bases clipped from V and 0 bases from J, the junction kept 2 bases outside the gene matches. Germline loops: CDR1 SGDLS, CDR2 YYNGEE. Complete variable domain (other parts from reference TRBV9 and TRBJ2-2): DSGVTQTPKHLITATGQRVTLRCSPRSGDLSVYWYQQSLDQGLQFLIQYYNGEERAKGNILERFSAQQFPDLHSELNLSSLELGDSALYFCASSGGTGANTGELFFGEGSRLTVL.

V and J are TRBV25-1 and TRBJ2-5, with 9 bases lining up with TRBD2. The CDR3 contains 15 residues. The junction had 7 bases not matched to a gene; V was cut back by 3 bases and J by 5 bases. Germline V gene lookup returns CDR1 MGHDK and CDR2 SYGVNS. The CDR3 region has the DNA TGTGCCAGCAGTGATGCGGGAGGGCCCCGTGAGACCCAGTACTTC. Protein: CASSDAGGPRETQYF. Variable domain in full (rest from reference TRBV25-1 and TRBJ2-5): EADIYQTPRYLVIGTGKKITLECSQTMGHDKMYWYQQDPGMELHLIHYSYGVNSTEKGDLSSESTVSRIRTEHFPLTLESARPSHTSQYLCASSDAGGPRETQYFGPGTRLLVL.

V is TRBV15 and J is TRBJ2-7; D uncertain. CDR3 length equals 14 residues. Per germline, CDR1 LNHNV and CDR2 YYDKDF (reference sequence). V was shortened by 8 bases and J by 9 bases, with 23 bases between the two germline ends. CDR3 in DNA: TGTGCCACCGGGTCGGGTAGGCAAATTAACGGGCAGTACTTC. It yields the protein CATGSGRQINGQYF. The full variable domain, completed using reference TRBV15 and TRBJ2-7, is DAMVIQNPRYQVTQFGKPVTLSCSQTLNHNVMYWYQQKSSQAPKLLFHYYDKDFNNEADTPDNFQSRRPNTSFCFLDIRSPGLGDTAMYLCATGSGRQINGQYFGPGTRLTVT.

This clonotype was counted at least ten times. V and J are TRBV20-1 and TRBJ2-3; 8 bases align to TRBD1. CDR1 DFQATT and CDR2 SNEGSKA come from the germline V gene (reference sequence). The CDR3 runs 14 residues. J was trimmed by 2 bases and V by 5 bases; bases with no gene match: 6. The CDR3 region has the DNA TGCAGTGCTTTTACAGGGGGGTACACAGATACGCAGTATTTT. Translating it yields CSAFTGGYTDTQYF.

This sequence joins TRBV10-3 and TRBJ2-3; D may be TRBD1 (5 bases). This CDR3 has 18 amino acids. Germline V gene data show CDR1 as ENHRY and CDR2 as SYGVKD. Trimming removed 9 bases from V and 2 bases from J, with 27 bases in between. CDR3 nucleotides: TGTGCCATAAAGGGGCCCTTCGGGTACGACGGTAACACAGATACGCAGTATTTT. Translated, it gives CAIKGPFGYDGNTDTQYF.